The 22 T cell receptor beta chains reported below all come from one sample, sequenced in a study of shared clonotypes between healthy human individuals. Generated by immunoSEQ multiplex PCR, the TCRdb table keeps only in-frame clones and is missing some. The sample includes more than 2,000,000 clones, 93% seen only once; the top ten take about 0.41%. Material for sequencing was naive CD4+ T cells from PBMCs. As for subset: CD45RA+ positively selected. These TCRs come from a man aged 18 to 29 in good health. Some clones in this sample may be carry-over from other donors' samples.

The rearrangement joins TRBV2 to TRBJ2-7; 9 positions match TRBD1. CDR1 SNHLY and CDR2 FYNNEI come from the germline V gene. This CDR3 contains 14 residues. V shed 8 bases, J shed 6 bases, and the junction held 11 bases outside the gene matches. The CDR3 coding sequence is TGTGCCAGCCTGGCAGGACAGGGGTTTGGCGAGCAGTACTTC. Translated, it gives CASLAGQGFGEQYF. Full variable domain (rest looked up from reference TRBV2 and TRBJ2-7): EPEVTQTPSHQVTQMGQEVILRCVPISNHLYFYWYRQILGQKVEFLVSFYNNEISEKSEIFDDQFSVERPDGSNFTLKIRSTKLEDSAMYFCASLAGQGFGEQYFGPGTRLTVT.

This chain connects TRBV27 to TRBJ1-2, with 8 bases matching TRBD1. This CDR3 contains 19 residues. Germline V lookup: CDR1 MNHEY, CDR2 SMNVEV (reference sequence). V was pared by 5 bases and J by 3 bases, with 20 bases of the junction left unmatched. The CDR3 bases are TGTGCCAGCAGTCCGAGAGGGGAGGGTTGGACAGGGTGGGACTATGGCTACACCTTC. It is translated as CASSPRGEGWTGWDYGYTF.

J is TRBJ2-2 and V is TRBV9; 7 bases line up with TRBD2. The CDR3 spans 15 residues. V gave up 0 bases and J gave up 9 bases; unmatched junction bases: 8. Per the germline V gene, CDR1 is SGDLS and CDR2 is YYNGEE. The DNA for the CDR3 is TGTGCCAGCAGCGTAGGGGGACTATCGCGTCGGGAGCTGTTTTTT. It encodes CASSVGGLSRRELFF.

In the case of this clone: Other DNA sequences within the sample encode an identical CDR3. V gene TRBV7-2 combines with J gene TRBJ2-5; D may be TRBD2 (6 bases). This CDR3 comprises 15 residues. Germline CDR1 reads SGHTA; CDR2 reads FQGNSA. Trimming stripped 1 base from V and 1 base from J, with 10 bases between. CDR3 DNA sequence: TGTGCCAGCAGCTTAGTTAGGGGACTCCAAGAGACCCAGTACTTC. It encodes CASSLVRGLQETQYF. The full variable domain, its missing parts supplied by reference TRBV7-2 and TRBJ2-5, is GAGVSQSPSNKVTEKGKDVELRCDPISGHTALYWYRQSLGQGLEFLIYFQGNSAPDKSGLPSDRFSAERTGGSVSTLTIQRTQQEDSAVYLCASSLVRGLQETQYFGPGTRLLVL.

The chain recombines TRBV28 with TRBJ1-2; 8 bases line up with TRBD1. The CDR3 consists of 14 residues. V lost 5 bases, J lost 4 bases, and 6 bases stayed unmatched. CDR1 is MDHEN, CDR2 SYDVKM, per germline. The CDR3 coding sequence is TGTGCCAGCAGTCCACGGACAGGGACCTATGGCTACACCTTC. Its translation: CASSPRTGTYGYTF.

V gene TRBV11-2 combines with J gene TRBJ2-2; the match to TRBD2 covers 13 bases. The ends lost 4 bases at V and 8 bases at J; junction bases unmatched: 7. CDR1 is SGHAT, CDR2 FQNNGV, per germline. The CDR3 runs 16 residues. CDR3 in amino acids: CASSSTSGRASGELFF. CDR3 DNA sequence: TGTGCCAGCAGCTCTACTAGCGGGAGGGCCTCGGGGGAGCTGTTTTTT.

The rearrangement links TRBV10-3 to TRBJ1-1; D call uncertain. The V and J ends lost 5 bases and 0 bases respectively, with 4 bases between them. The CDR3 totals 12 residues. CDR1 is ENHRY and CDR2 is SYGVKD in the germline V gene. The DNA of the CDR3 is TGTGCCATCAGTCGGGTGAACACTGAAGCTTTCTTT. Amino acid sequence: CAISRVNTEAFF.

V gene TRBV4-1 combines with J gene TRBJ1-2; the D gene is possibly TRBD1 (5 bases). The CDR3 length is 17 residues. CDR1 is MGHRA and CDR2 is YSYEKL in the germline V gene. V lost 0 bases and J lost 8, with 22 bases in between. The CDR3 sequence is CASSQDKSKGPRRGYTF. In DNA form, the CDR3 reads TGCGCCAGCAGCCAAGATAAGAGTAAGGGACCGCGGAGAGGCTACACCTTC.

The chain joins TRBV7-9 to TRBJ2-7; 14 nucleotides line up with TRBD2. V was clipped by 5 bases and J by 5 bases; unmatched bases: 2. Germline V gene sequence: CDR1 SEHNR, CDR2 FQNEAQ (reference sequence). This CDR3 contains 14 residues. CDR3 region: CASSPGLAGDEQYF. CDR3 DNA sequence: TGTGCCAGCAGCCCGGGACTAGCGGGAGACGAGCAGTACTTC.

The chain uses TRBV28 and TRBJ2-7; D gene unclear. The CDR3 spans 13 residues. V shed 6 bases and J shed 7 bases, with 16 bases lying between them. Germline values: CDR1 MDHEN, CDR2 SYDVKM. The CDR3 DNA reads TGTGCCAGCAGGATCCTCCCCACGGGTGAGCAGTACTTC. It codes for CASRILPTGEQYF.

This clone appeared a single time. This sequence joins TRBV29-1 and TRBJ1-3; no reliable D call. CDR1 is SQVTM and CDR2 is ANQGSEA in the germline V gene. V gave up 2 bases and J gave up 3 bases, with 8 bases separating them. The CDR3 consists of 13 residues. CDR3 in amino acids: CSVERLLGNTIYF. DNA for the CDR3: TGCAGCGTTGAAAGGCTGCTTGGAAACACCATATATTTT.

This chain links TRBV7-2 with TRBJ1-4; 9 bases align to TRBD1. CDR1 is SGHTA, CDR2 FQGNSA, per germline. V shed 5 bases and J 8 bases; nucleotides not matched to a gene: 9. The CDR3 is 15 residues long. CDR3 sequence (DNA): TGTGCCAGCAGCCGACAGGGGGAGAGTTTCGAAAAACTGTTTTTT. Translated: CASSRQGESFEKLFF.

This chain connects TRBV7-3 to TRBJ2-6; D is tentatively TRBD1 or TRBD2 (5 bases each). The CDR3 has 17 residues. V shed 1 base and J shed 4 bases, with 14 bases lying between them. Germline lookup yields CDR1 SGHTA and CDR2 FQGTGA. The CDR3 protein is CASSLIPGTRGANVLTF. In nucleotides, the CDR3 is TGTGCCAGCAGCTTAATTCCAGGGACGAGAGGGGCCAACGTCCTGACTTTC.

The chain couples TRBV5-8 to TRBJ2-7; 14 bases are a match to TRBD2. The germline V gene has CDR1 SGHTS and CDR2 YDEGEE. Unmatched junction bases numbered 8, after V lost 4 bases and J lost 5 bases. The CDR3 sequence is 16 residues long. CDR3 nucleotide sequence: TGTGCCAGCAGCCGTGGACTAGCGGGAGGAATCCACGAGCAGTACTTC. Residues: CASSRGLAGGIHEQYF.

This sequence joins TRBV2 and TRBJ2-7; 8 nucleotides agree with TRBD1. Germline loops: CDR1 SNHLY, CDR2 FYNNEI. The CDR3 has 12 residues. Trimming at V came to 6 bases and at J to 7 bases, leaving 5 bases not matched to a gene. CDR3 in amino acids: CASSLQGVEQYF. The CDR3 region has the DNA TGTGCCAGCAGCCTACAGGGGGTGGAGCAGTACTTC.

The CDR3 loop is CASSVSGQGSYEQYF. The DNA for the CDR3 is TGTGCCAGTAGCGTCAGTGGGCAGGGGAGCTACGAGCAGTACTTC. The chain is built from TRBV19 and TRBJ2-7; D possibly corresponds to TRBD1 (6 bases). Trimming removed 6 bases at V and 3 bases at J, with 18 bases between. The germline V gene has CDR1 LNHDA and CDR2 SQIVND (reference sequence). The CDR3 runs 15 residues.

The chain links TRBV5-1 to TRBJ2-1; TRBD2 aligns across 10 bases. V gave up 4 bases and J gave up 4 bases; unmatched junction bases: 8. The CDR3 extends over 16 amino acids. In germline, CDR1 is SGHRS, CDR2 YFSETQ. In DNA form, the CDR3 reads TGCGCCAGCAGCCGCCCCGGACTAGCGGCGTACAATGAGCAGTTCTTC. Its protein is CASSRPGLAAYNEQFF.

The CDR3 is CAISTETARAPQHF. The CDR3 DNA follows: TGTGCCATCAGTACTGAGACGGCCAGGGCGCCCCAGCATTTT. V and J are TRBV10-3 and TRBJ1-5; maybe TRBD1 (5 bases). Trimming removed 5 bases at V and 9 bases at J, with 17 bases between. The germline V gene has CDR1 ENHRY and CDR2 SYGVKD. This CDR3 is 14 amino acids long.

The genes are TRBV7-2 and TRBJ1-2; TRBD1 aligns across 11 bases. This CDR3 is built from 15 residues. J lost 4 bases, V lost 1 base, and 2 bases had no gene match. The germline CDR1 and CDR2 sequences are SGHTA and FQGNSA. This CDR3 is CASSLGGQGVYGYTF. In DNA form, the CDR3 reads TGTGCCAGCAGCTTAGGGGGACAGGGGGTCTATGGCTACACCTTC.

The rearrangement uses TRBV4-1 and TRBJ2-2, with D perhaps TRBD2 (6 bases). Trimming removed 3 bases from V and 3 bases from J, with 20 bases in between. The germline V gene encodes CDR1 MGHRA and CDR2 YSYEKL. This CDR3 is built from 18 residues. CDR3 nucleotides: TGCGCCAGCAGCCACCACCGGGGAGGACGCGGGGACACCGGGGAGCTGTTTTTT. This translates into CASSHHRGGRGDTGELFF.

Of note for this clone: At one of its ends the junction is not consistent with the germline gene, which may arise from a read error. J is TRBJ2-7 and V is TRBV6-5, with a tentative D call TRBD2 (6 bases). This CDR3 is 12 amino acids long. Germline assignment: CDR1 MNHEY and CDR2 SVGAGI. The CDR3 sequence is CASSYSFRELYF. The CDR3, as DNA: TGTGCCAGCAGTTACTCTTTCCGGGAGCTGTACTTC.

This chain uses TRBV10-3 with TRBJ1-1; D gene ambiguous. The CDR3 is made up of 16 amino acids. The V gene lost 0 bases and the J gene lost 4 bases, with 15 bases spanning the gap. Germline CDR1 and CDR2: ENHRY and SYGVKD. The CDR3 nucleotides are TGTGCCATCAGTGAGTCGATCAACCGGGGTGCCACTGAAGCTTTCTTT. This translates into CAISESINRGATEAFF.